This TCR beta chain was observed in a study of T cell changes during pregnancy in multiple sclerosis. Produced via immunoSEQ multiplex PCR; TCRdb's table is partial and in-frame only. Seen here are around 56,000 clones, about 91% observed once, and the top ten hold about 0.76%. CDR1 and CDR2 from the germline V gene are SGHDN and FVKESK. V was trimmed by 4 bases and J by 1 base, leaving 23 bases between them. The CDR3 has 19 amino acids. V and J are TRBV14 and TRBJ1-3; TRBD1 is a possible D gene (6 bases). The starting material was CD4+ T cells from peripheral blood mononuclear cells, obtained in the first trimester of pregnancy. The sequence was obtained from a female donor with multiple sclerosis, enrolled in a pregnancy study. CDR3 sequence: CASSPYLPGQTFSGNTIYF. In DNA form, the CDR3 reads TGTGCCAGCAGCCCCTATCTGCCGGGACAAACATTTTCTGGAAACACCATATATTTT.